This T cell receptor (beta chain) was retrieved from a study of tumor-infiltrating lymphocytes in primary liver carcinoma. Germline DNA was also extracted, while the blood RNA originated from unsorted whole blood. Concerning this clonotype: A read error may produce the germline difference seen at one junction end.

With a constant-region primer, TCR beta cDNA was made from 400 to 550 ng of total RNA. Modified slightly, ARM-PCR produced TCR beta libraries over three nested multiplex PCR rounds. Both of the initial two PCR rounds ran for approximately 11 cycles and employed TRBV1-TRBV30 forward primers alongside a C-beta reverse primer. TCRdb recomputed calls from the multiplex PCR reads with MiXCR, one row per CDR3 protein. The repertoire has 300,000 to 350,000 distinct CDR3 sequences, roughly two thirds of them found once; the top ten carry roughly 6.5%. CDR3 length equals 12 residues. CDR1 and CDR2 (germline): MGHDK, SYGVNS.

The sample consisted of peripheral blood. The receptor's source is a man in his forties with primary liver carcinoma and hepatitis B virus infection. The chain recombines TRBV25-1 with TRBJ2-2; D may be TRBD2 (5 bases). The CDR3 DNA reads as TGTGCCAGCAATGTCCCGGCCGGGGAGCTATTTTTT. It is translated as CASNVPAGELFF.